The clone carrying this T cell receptor beta chain was observed at least ten times. Amplified TCR beta CDR3 regions came from RNA transcripts. In the first-round RT-PCR of the TCR CDR3, the HTBI primer set was used. TCRdb re-derived calls from the multiplex PCR reads in MiXCR, one entry per CDR3 protein. The sample includes some 580,000 distinct CDR3 sequences, approximately 15% of them seen just once. The data were taken from a study of T cells in Graves' hyperthyroidism and ophthalmopathy. CDR3 size: 15 residues. Trimming shortened V by 1 base and J by 7 bases, and 14 bases separated the two germline ends. Germline V gene sequence: CDR1 LGHDT, CDR2 YNNKEL (reference sequence).

This chain links TRBV3-1 with TRBJ1-5, with a possible D match to TRBD1 (5 bases). Sequenced material: blood. The source of this sequence is a woman aged 40 to 50 with Graves' ophthalmopathy. The CDR3 DNA follows: TGTGCCAGCAGCCAAGGGTCAGGGTATGAGCAGCCCCAGCATTTT. Its translation: CASSQGSGYEQPQHF.